This T cell receptor (beta chain) was profiled in a study of T cells in Graves' hyperthyroidism and ophthalmopathy. Study-wide results and limits: Blood held most thyroid clonotypes expanded above 0.001 frequency.

Trimming left V 0 bases short and J 6 bases short, with 8 bases between. CDR1 SEHNR and CDR2 FQNEAQ come from the germline V gene (reference sequence). This CDR3 contains 13 residues. Researchers took RNA transcripts and amplified the TCR beta CDR3 regions from them. The HTBI primer set drove a first-round RT-PCR of the TCR CDR3. TCRdb re-called the multiplex PCR reads with MiXCR, one entry per CDR3 protein. This sample has around 700,000 distinct CDR3 sequences; roughly a third occur once, and the top ten carry less than 40%. No ophthalmopathy progression within 18 months constituted stable Graves' hyperthyroidism. Every diagnosis used clinical symptoms, serum thyroxine and TRAb, thyroid ultrasound and orbital computed tomography. Comments on this clonotype: The antigen is unknown.

The sample taken for sequencing was blood. The chain is built from TRBV7-9 and TRBJ1-1; D gene uncertain. This receptor was identified in a woman in her thirties or forties with Graves' hyperthyroidism. CDR3 sequence (DNA): TGTGCCAGCAGCTTAGCGCTAAACGCTGAAGCTTTCTTT. It encodes CASSLALNAEAFF.